These T cell receptor beta chains were read from a single sample in a study of T cell repertoires in cytomegalovirus infection. A single record per CDR3 protein comes from TCRdb applying MiXCR to the reads. The repertoire consists of about 680,000 distinct CDR3 sequences, with approximately 24% occurring once and the leading ten covering under 8.5%. Sample: CD8+ T cells from PBMCs. These receptors were collected from a human donor in good health (CMV status not recorded). Some clones in this sample may be carry-over from other donors' samples. The CDR3 runs from the conserved cysteine through the conserved F or W. The D gene is left open where the match is weak. Only part of the rows carry a size: once, few, many, or a class if the clone is expanded.

>few|TRBV6-6|TRBJ1-1|NA
TGTGCCAGCAGTCTCCCCCCGGGACGTATATACCCGACGTTCATGAACACTGAAGCTTTCTTT
CASSLPPGRIYPTFMNTEAFF
>NA|TRBV28|TRBJ2-5|TRBD2
TGTGCCAGCAGTTTCCAGGGACTATTAGAGACCCAGTACTTC
CASSFQGLLETQYF
>once|TRBV20-1|TRBJ2-7|TRBD2
TGCAGTGCCGGTGAGACTAGCGGATTTTACGAGCAGTACTTC
CSAGETSGFYEQYF
>once|TRBV10-3|TRBJ2-1|NA
TGTGCCATCAGTGATTCCGAGACAAGTCGTGAGCAGTTCTTC
CAISDSETSREQFF
>NA|TRBV5-4|TRBJ2-1|TRBD2
TGTGCCAGCAGCCCCCTAGCGGGGTCTTTGGCCGAGCAGTTCTTC
CASSPLAGSLAEQFF
>NA|TRBV6-2/TRBV6-3|TRBJ1-3|NA
TGTGCCAGCAGTCGCCGGGTGTCAGGAGGGCCTGGAAACACCATATATTTT
CASSRRVSGGPGNTIYF
>NA|TRBV11-2|TRBJ2-1|TRBD2
TGTGCCAGCAGCTTAAAGTACGCGGGGGGGCCTTCCTACAATGAGCAGTTCTTC
CASSLKYAGGPSYNEQFF
>few|TRBV20-1|TRBJ1-6|TRBD1
TGCAGTGCTAGTGGGGACAGGGAATCACCCCTCCACTTT
CSASGDRESPLHF
>NA|TRBV5-5|TRBJ1-1|TRBD1
TGTGCCAGCAGACCAGGGACAGCTTACACTGAAGCTTTCTTT
CASRPGTAYTEAFF
>few|TRBV4-3|TRBJ2-3|NA
TGCGCCAGCAGCCAAGGAACCCCGAGGGGGACGCCCACAGATACGCAGTATTTT
CASSQGTPRGTPTDTQYF
>many|TRBV12-3/TRBV12-4|TRBJ2-2|NA
TGTGCCATTAGCGTCCAAAACACCGGGGAGCTGTTTTTT
CAISVQNTGELFF
>NA|TRBV4-1|TRBJ2-1|NA
TGCGCCAGCAGCCAAGAGTTGGCAGCCGATTCCCAACAGCAGTTCTTC
CASSQELAADSQQQFF
>few|TRBV29-1|TRBJ2-3|NA
TGCAGCGTTGCGGGAGTACCTAGCACAGATACGCAGTATTTT
CSVAGVPSTDTQYF
>NA|TRBV7-9|TRBJ1-4|NA
TGTGCCAGCAGCCCCCAAGTTGCTAATGAAAAACTGTTTTTT
CASSPQVANEKLFF
>few|TRBV19|TRBJ2-3|NA
TGTGCCAGTAGTAAGCTGAGCGGAGCTAGCACAGATACGCAGTATTTT
CASSKLSGASTDTQYF
>many|TRBV7-9|TRBJ1-1|NA
TGTGCCAGCAGTCCTACTTTGAACACTGAAGCTTTCTTT
CASSPTLNTEAFF
>NA|TRBV6-2/TRBV6-3|TRBJ2-2|TRBD2
TGTGCCAGCACCACCTGGGATAGGGAGGGCAGCGGGGAGCTGTTTTTT
CASTTWDREGSGELFF
>NA|TRBV2|TRBJ2-1|TRBD2
TGTGCCAGCATTGAGCGGGGGCCCAACTACAATGAGCAGTTCTTC
CASIERGPNYNEQFF
>once|TRBV6-4|TRBJ1-1|NA
TGTGCCAGCAGGTTCCCCACCTCCAAAGGGGTTACTGAAGCTTTCTTT
CASRFPTSKGVTEAFF
>few|TRBV28|TRBJ2-5|TRBD2
TGTGCCAGCAGTTTTTTAGGGGCTAGCGGGGGCAAAGAGACCCAGTACTTC
CASSFLGASGGKETQYF
>few|TRBV29-1|TRBJ2-3|NA
TGCAGCGTCGGGACCCCTAGAGAATCAGATACGCAGTATTTT
CSVGTPRESDTQYF
>NA|TRBV19|TRBJ2-3|NA
TGTGCCAGTAAATTGGGGGATACGCAGTATTTT
CASKLGDTQYF
>few|TRBV7-9|TRBJ2-1|TRBD2
TGTGCCAGCAGCTTAGGGGAGGGAACGCTTTACAATGAGCAGTTCTTC
CASSLGEGTLYNEQFF
>NA|TRBV10-3|TRBJ2-1|NA
TGTGCCATCAGTGAGTCGATCGCGTTTCGGGGGTACAATGAGCAGTTCTTC
CAISESIAFRGYNEQFF
>few|TRBV2|TRBJ2-7|NA
TGTGCCAGCAGTGTACCTAGCGAGCAGTACTTC
CASSVPSEQYF
>few|TRBV27|TRBJ2-1|TRBD2
TGTGCCAGCAGTCCTCGACTAGCGGGGGAGCAGTTCTTC
CASSPRLAGEQFF
>few|TRBV7-8|TRBJ1-1|NA
TGTGCCAGCAGCGTAAAGACAGGAATGAACACTGAAGCTTTCTTT
CASSVKTGMNTEAFF
>few|TRBV6-6|TRBJ1-1|NA
TGTGCCAGCAGGATCGTGGGGGGCCGTACTGAAGCTTTCTTT
CASRIVGGRTEAFF
>many|TRBV10-1|TRBJ1-1|TRBD1
TGCGCCAGCAGCTTGACAGGGACCTCGAACACTGAAGCTTTCTTT
CASSLTGTSNTEAFF
>many|TRBV7-9|TRBJ2-2|NA
TGTGCCAGCAGCTTTTATTCCAAGAACACCGGGGAGCTGTTTTTT
CASSFYSKNTGELFF
>many|TRBV6-2/TRBV6-3|TRBJ2-3|NA
TGTGCCAGCAGTTACAGCGCGGGGCCAGATACGCAGTATTTT
CASSYSAGPDTQYF
>NA|TRBV29-1|TRBJ1-5|NA
TGCAGCGTTGAAGATGGTGATCAGCCCCAGCATTTT
CSVEDGDQPQHF
>many|TRBV7-9|TRBJ2-6|NA
TGTGCCAGCAGCTTCACGTCAGGGGCTGGGGCCAACGTCCTGACTTTC
CASSFTSGAGANVLTF
>NA|TRBV6-2/TRBV6-3|TRBJ1-2|NA
TGTGCCAGCCCCTCAGCCCAGTGGAGACACTATGGCTACACCTTC
CASPSAQWRHYGYTF
>few|TRBV10-2|TRBJ2-1|NA
TGCGCCAGCCTGCCCAAGTCGGGGAGCAATGAGCAGTTCTTC
CASLPKSGSNEQFF
>many|TRBV6-5|TRBJ1-4|NA
TGTGCCAGCAGTTACTCCGCGATAGGGCCAGATGCAACTAATGAAAAACTGTTTTTT
CASSYSAIGPDATNEKLFF
>NA|TRBV29-1|TRBJ1-5|TRBD1
TGCAGCGTTAGGACGACAGGGGCCAATCAGCCCCAGCATTTT
CSVRTTGANQPQHF
>few|TRBV25-1|TRBJ2-1|NA
TGTGCCAGCAGTGAAAAAGCTTGGCCAACAATTGAGCAGTTCTTC
CASSEKAWPTIEQFF
>few|TRBV29-1|TRBJ1-2|NA
TGCAGCGTTGTGGACCCGCGACAGAGAAACTATGGCTACACCTTC
CSVVDPRQRNYGYTF
>few|TRBV28|TRBJ2-5|NA
TGTGCCAGCAGTTTCTACAGGGTTCTGGAGACCCAGTACTTC
CASSFYRVLETQYF
>few|TRBV6-6|TRBJ2-1|TRBD1
TGTGCCAGCAGTTACCTAGACAGGGGGCCTTACTGTGAGCAGTTCTTC
CASSYLDRGPYCEQFF
>many|TRBV7-9|TRBJ1-1|NA
TGTGCCAGCAGTTTAAGCAACACTGAAGCTTTCTTT
CASSLSNTEAFF
>many|TRBV7-9|TRBJ1-4|NA
TGTGCCAGCAGCTTAGAAACAGCTGTTGAAAAACTGTTTTTT
CASSLETAVEKLFF
>many|TRBV7-8|TRBJ2-7|NA
TGTGCCAGCAGCAACAGGGTCTCCTCCTACGAGCAGTACTTC
CASSNRVSSYEQYF
>NA|TRBV10-3|TRBJ2-1|NA
TGTGCCATCAGACAGGGTTCTGATGAGCAGTTCTTC
CAIRQGSDEQFF
>NA|TRBV20-1|TRBJ2-7|TRBD2
TGCAGTGCTAGAGGGGGACTAGCGATGTCCTACGAGCAGTACTTC
CSARGGLAMSYEQYF
>NA|TRBV20-1|TRBJ1-1|NA
TGCAGTGCTAGAGATCTGAAAGAAACGACCACTGAAGCTTTCTTT
CSARDLKETTTEAFF
>NA|TRBV6-5|TRBJ2-1|TRBD2
TGTGCCAGCAGTCGACCACGACTAGCGGGGGGGTCCTCCTACAATGAGCAGTTCTTC
CASSRPRLAGGSSYNEQFF
>NA|TRBV6-5|TRBJ2-2|TRBD2
TGTGCCAGCGGACGGGGGGGCGGTGTCGGGGAGCTGTTTTTT
CASGRGGGVGELFF
>once|TRBV20-1|TRBJ2-1|TRBD2
TGCAGTGCTAGGCATACTAGCGGGGGAGCCCCCGTCAATGAGCAGTTCTTC
CSARHTSGGAPVNEQFF
>once|TRBV10-3|TRBJ1-1|NA
TGTGCCATCAGTGAGACTACCCAGGGACGGTACACTGAAGCTTTCTTT
CAISETTQGRYTEAFF
>NA|TRBV14|TRBJ2-1|NA
TGTGCCAGCAGCCAAGTCGGGGTGGCGAGCTCCTACAATGAGCAGTTCTTC
CASSQVGVASSYNEQFF
>few|TRBV10-3|TRBJ1-2|NA
TGTGCCATCAGTGAATCAGCGTCCTATGGCTACACCTTC
CAISESASYGYTF
>many|TRBV7-8|TRBJ2-5|NA
TGTGCCAGCAGGTCTCGCGGGGGCGATCAAGAGACCCAGTACTTC
CASRSRGGDQETQYF
>NA|TRBV15|TRBJ1-1|NA
TGTGCCACCGGGGAGATGGGGGCGGACACTGAAGCTTTCTTT
CATGEMGADTEAFF
>few|TRBV6-4|TRBJ2-5|TRBD2
TGTGCCAGCAAGACTAGCGAGAGAGAGACCCAGTACTTC
CASKTSERETQYF